This TCR beta chain came from a study of T cell responses to AZD1222 COVID-19 vaccine. General study findings and limits: Sampling captured repertoires only after the peak T cell response. Clonal diversity was possibly underestimated, and the donors were mostly white British, with more females.

Using immunoSEQ multiplex PCR, the repertoire was profiled, and TCRdb retains in-frame clones only, with some absent. The sample yields approximately 150,000 clones, more than 80% seen once. Comment on this clone: The antigen remains unidentified.

Per the germline V gene, CDR1 is MNHEY and CDR2 is SMNVEV (reference sequence). The V and J ends lost 7 bases and 2 bases, in that order; junction bases with no gene match: 10. The CDR3 is 15 residues long. The chain links TRBV27 to TRBJ2-7; 8 bases agree with TRBD2. The receptor was derived from an adult who received the AZD1222 COVID-19 vaccine. This specimen was peripheral blood, taken 28 days after the second AZD1222 dose. The CDR3 sequence is CASTIFPGGAYEQYF. The CDR3 DNA reads TGTGCCAGCACCATTTTCCCGGGGGGGGCCTACGAGCAGTACTTC.